This note documents a single TCR beta chain sequence. This entry belongs to a study of blood T cell repertoires in COVID-19. In the study overall: Samples came from the United States, Italy and Spain, spanning acute and convalescent COVID-19. Sources were T cells, B-cell-depleted T cells, or PBMCs; the material itself was cDNA or gDNA.

Germline loops: CDR1 SGHRS, CDR2 YFSETQ. CDR3 size: 16 residues. J lost 0 bases, V lost 4 bases, and 7 bases had no gene match. Authors' processing steps: Cell counts per sample came from amplifying reference gene primers. Assay: immunoSEQ multiplex PCR; the TCRdb copy retains only in-frame clones and omits some. V and J calls and clone size are given by that table; D and trimming were obtained from the DNA. The sample carries tens of thousands of clones, over 75% recorded once. The gene calls are TRBV5-1 and TRBJ2-4; 7 bases agree with TRBD1. The sequenced sample was peripheral blood. This clonotype was sampled from a man between 65 and 85 years old with active or convalescent COVID-19. The CDR3 DNA reads TGCGCCAGCAGCAAAACGACAGGGCTAGCCAAAAACATTCAGTACTTC. It codes for CASSKTTGLAKNIQYF.